Following are 13 T cell receptor beta chains from one sample sequenced in a study of blood T cell repertoires in COVID-19. Generated by immunoSEQ multiplex PCR, the TCRdb table keeps only in-frame clones and is missing some. In the table there are approximately 150,000 clones, around four fifths of which are singletons. The source material was peripheral blood. These receptors were obtained from a woman older than 75 with COVID-19, enrolled during active disease.

The V gene is TRBV19, the J gene TRBJ2-1; 13 bases match TRBD2. Per the germline V gene, CDR1 is LNHDA and CDR2 is SQIVND (reference sequence). Germline trimming cut 4 bases from V and 4 bases from J; bases unmatched to any gene: 10. The CDR3 runs to 18 residues. CDR3 loop: CASSSPPGTSGMYNEQFF. As DNA, the CDR3 is TGTGCCAGTAGTAGTCCGCCCGGGACTAGCGGGATGTACAATGAGCAGTTCTTC.

V and J are TRBV4-2 and TRBJ1-2; no definite D call. Trimming removed 0 bases at V and 8 bases at J, with 16 bases between. Germline V gene sequence: CDR1 LGHNA, CDR2 YNFKEQ. This CDR3 has 15 residues. CDR3 nucleotides: TGTGCCAGCAGCCAAGATACGGCAGCCAAGAGGGGCTACACCTTC. This sequence encodes CASSQDTAAKRGYTF.

V and J are TRBV5-4 and TRBJ2-3; D is perhaps TRBD1 (6 bases). The V end lost 0 bases, the J end lost 0 bases, and 11 bases lay between the germline ends. Germline CDR1 SGHNT, CDR2 YYREEE (reference sequence). This CDR3 is built from 16 residues. The CDR3 loop reads CASSLGGQLSTDTQYF. Written as DNA, the CDR3 is TGTGCCAGCAGCTTGGGCGGACAGTTAAGCACAGATACGCAGTATTTT.

V usage is TRBV28 and J usage is TRBJ2-3, with 8 bases that match TRBD1. The germline gives CDR1 MDHEN, CDR2 SYDVKM. V lost 5 bases, J lost 3 bases, and 7 bases stayed unmatched. The CDR3 extends over 15 amino acids. The CDR3 region is CASSTLRDRTDTQYF. CDR3 nucleotides: TGTGCCAGCAGTACTCTCCGGGACAGGACAGATACGCAGTATTTT.

J is TRBJ1-4 and V is TRBV6-6, with D unresolved. The length of the CDR3 is 15 residues. Trimming pared 6 bases from V and 0 bases from J, leaving 11 bases between. Per germline, CDR1 MNHNY and CDR2 SVGAGI (reference sequence). This CDR3 is CASSQQPATNEKLFF. CDR3 DNA sequence: TGTGCCAGCAGCCAACAACCTGCAACTAATGAAAAACTGTTTTTT.

The chain employs TRBV5-1 and TRBJ2-3; no firm D call. CDR1 SGHRS and CDR2 YFSETQ come from the germline V gene. The CDR3 consists of 15 residues. The V and J ends lost 4 bases and 0 bases respectively, with 12 bases between them. CDR3 region: CASSRGDSSTDTQYF. The CDR3 DNA reads as TGCGCCAGCAGCCGAGGCGACTCTAGCACAGATACGCAGTATTTT.

This clone was seen a single time. V gene TRBV7-2 combines with J gene TRBJ2-2, with D unresolved. CDR3 size: 14 residues. The ends were cut back, 5 bases at V and 3 bases at J, with 10 bases in the middle. The germline V gene encodes CDR1 SGHTA and CDR2 FQGNSA. The CDR3 bases are TGTGCCAGCAGCCCACTTAGAGACACCGGGGAGCTGTTTTTT. Translation: CASSPLRDTGELFF.

The V gene is TRBV19, the J gene TRBJ2-1; TRBD2 agrees at 10 bases. V dropped 7 bases and J dropped 3; count of bases not matched to a gene: 9. The length of the CDR3 is 16 residues. Germline CDR1 LNHDA, CDR2 SQIVND (reference sequence). CDR3: CASTRWLAGDYNEQFF. CDR3 DNA: TGTGCCAGTACTAGGTGGCTAGCGGGGGACTACAATGAGCAGTTCTTC.

This chain uses TRBV7-3 with TRBJ1-2, with 9 positions matching TRBD1. The germline V gene encodes CDR1 SGHTA and CDR2 FQGTGA. The V gene end was trimmed by 5 bases and the J gene end by 3 bases; junction bases not matched to a gene: 7. The CDR3 runs 15 residues. The CDR3 DNA follows: TGTGCCAGCAGCCCGCGGACAGGGGCGGACTATGGCTACACCTTC. This encodes CASSPRTGADYGYTF.

The chain links TRBV5-4 to TRBJ1-3; 9 positions agree with TRBD1. V lost 4 bases, J lost 4 bases, and 12 bases stayed unmatched. Germline assignment: CDR1 SGHNT and CDR2 YYREEE (reference sequence). The CDR3 length is 17 residues. In DNA, the CDR3 is TGTGCCAGCAGCCTCATCGGACAGGGGACGGGAGGAAACACCATATATTTT. This gives the protein CASSLIGQGTGGNTIYF.

The J gene is TRBJ1-1, the V gene TRBV9; D is unclear. The CDR3 extends over 13 amino acids. V lost 5 bases and J lost 2, with 10 bases in between. Germline V gene sequence: CDR1 SGDLS, CDR2 YYNGEE. As DNA, the CDR3 is TGTGCCAGCAGTCTGGCACAAAACACTGAAGCTTTCTTT. This encodes CASSLAQNTEAFF.

This chain joins TRBV6-5 and TRBJ2-1, with 7 bases identical to TRBD1. The CDR3 extends over 13 amino acids. The V segment lost 6 bases and the J segment 4 bases; nucleotides outside the gene matches: 3. CDR1 is MNHEY and CDR2 is SVGAGI in the germline V gene. In DNA form, the CDR3 reads TGTGCCAGCAGGCCGGGACAGTACAATGAGCAGTTCTTC. Encoded protein: CASRPGQYNEQFF.

Turning to this clone: At the DNA level, this CDR3 is encoded by other sequences in the same sample as well. The rearrangement uses TRBV3-1 (or the pseudogene TRBV3-2) and TRBJ1-5; D remains unclear. Trimming took 3 bases from V and 6 from J, leaving 6 bases between them. Germline assignment: CDR1 LGHDT and CDR2 YNNKEL (reference sequence). The CDR3 contains 12 residues. This CDR3 reads CASSQGGQPQHF. CDR3 DNA sequence: TGTGCCAGCAGCCAGGGAGGTCAGCCCCAGCATTTT.